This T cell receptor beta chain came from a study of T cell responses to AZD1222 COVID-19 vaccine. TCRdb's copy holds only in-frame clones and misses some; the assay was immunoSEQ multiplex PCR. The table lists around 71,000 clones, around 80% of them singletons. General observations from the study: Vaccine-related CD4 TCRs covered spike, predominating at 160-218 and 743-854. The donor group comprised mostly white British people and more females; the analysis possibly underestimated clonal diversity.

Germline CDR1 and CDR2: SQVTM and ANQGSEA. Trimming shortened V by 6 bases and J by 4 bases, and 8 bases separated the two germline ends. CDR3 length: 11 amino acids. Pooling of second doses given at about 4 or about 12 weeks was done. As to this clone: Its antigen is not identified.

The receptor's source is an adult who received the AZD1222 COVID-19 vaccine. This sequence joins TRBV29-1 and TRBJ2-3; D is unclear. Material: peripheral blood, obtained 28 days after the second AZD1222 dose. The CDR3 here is CSVLLSDTQYF. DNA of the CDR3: TGCAGCGTCCTCTTATCAGATACGCAGTATTTT.